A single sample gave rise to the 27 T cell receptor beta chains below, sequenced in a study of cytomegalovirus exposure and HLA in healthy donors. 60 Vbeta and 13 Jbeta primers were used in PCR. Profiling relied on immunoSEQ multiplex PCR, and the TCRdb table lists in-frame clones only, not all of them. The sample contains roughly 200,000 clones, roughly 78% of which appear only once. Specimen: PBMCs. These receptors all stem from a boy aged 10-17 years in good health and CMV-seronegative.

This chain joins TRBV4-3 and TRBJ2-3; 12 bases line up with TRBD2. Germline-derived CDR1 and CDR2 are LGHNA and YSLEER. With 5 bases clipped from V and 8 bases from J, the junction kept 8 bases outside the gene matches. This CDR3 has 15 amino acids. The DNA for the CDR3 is TGCGCCAGCAGCAGGACTAGCGGGACCCAGGGTACGCAGTATTTT. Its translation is CASSRTSGTQGTQYF.

The CDR3 loop reads CASSPSYNEQFF. CDR3 nucleotides: TGTGCCAGCAGCCCGTCCTACAATGAGCAGTTCTTC. V is TRBV9 and J is TRBJ2-1; D uncertain. This CDR3 has 12 amino acids. Germline assignment: CDR1 SGDLS and CDR2 YYNGEE. V was clipped by 4 bases and J by 1 base, with 3 bases between them.

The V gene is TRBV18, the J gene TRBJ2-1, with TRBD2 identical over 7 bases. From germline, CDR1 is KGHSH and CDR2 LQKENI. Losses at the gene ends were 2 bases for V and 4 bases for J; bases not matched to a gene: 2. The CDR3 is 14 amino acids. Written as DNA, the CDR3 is TGTGCCAGCTCACCAAGCGGGGAGTACAATGAGCAGTTCTTC. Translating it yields CASSPSGEYNEQFF.

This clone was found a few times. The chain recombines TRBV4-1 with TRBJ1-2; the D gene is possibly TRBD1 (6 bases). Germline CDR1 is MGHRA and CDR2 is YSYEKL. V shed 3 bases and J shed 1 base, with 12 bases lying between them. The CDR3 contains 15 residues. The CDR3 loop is CASSQLGALNYGYTF. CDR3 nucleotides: TGCGCCAGCAGCCAGCTGGGGGCCCTTAACTATGGCTACACCTTC.

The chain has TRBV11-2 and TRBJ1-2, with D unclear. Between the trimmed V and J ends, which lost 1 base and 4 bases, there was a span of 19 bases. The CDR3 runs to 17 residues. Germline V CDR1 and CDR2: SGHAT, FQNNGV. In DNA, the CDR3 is TGTGCCAGCAGCTTAGGTGGTGTTCGGGAGAAAGGCTATGGCTACACCTTC. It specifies CASSLGGVREKGYGYTF.

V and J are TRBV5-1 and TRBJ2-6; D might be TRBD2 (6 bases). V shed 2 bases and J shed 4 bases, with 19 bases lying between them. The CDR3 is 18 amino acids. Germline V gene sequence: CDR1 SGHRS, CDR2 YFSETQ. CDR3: CASSLIAGSAAGANVLTF. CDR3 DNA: TGCGCCAGCAGCTTAATCGCCGGGAGCGCGGCCGGGGCCAACGTCCTGACTTTC.

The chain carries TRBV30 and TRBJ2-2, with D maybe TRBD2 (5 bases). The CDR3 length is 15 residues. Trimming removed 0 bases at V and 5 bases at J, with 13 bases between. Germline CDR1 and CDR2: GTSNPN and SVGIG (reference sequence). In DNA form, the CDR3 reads TGTGCCTGGAGTGTATGGCGGGTTGGGACCGGGGAGCTGTTTTTT. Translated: CAWSVWRVGTGELFF. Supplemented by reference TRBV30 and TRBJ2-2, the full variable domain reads SQTIHQWPATLVQPVGSPLSLECTVEGTSNPNLYWYRQAAGRGLQLLFYSVGIGQISSEVPQNLSASRPQDRQFILSSKKLLLSDSGFYLCAWSVWRVGTGELFFGEGSRLTVL.

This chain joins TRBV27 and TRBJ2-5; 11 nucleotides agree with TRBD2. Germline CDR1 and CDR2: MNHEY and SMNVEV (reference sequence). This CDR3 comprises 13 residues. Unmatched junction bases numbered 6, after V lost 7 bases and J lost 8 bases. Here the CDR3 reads CASKFSGGVTQYF. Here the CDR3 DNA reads TGTGCCAGCAAATTTAGCGGGGGGGTCACCCAGTACTTC.

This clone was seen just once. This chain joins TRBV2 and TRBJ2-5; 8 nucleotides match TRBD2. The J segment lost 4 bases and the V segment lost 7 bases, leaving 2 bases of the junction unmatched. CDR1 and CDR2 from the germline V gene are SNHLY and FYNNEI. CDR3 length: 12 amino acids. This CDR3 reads CASTREGETQYF. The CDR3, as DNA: TGTGCCAGCACACGGGAGGGAGAGACCCAGTACTTC.

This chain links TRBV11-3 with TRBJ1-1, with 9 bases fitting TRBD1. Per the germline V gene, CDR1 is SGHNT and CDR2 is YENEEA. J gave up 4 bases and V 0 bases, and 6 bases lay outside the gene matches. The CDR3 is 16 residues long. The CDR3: CASSLEWTGVSTEAFF. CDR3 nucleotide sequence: TGTGCCAGCAGCTTAGAGTGGACAGGGGTTTCCACTGAAGCTTTCTTT.

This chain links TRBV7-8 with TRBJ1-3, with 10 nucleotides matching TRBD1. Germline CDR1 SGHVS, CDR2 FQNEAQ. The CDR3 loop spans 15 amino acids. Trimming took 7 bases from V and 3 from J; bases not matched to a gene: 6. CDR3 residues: CASTPGTGVGNTIYF. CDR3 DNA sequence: TGTGCCAGCACCCCTGGGACAGGGGTTGGAAACACCATATATTTT.

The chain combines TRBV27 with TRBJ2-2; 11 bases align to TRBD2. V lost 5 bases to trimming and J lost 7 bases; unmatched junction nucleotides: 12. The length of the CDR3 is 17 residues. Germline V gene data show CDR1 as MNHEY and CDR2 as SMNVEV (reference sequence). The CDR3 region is CASSALAGAHSSGELFF. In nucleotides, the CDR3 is TGTGCCAGCAGTGCACTAGCGGGAGCCCACTCAAGCGGGGAGCTGTTTTTT.

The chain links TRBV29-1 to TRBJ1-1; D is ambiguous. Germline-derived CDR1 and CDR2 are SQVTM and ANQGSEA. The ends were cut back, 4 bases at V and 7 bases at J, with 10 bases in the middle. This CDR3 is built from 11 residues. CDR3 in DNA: TGCAGCGTTGTACGGGGTGGTGAAGCTTTCTTT. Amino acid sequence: CSVVRGGEAFF.

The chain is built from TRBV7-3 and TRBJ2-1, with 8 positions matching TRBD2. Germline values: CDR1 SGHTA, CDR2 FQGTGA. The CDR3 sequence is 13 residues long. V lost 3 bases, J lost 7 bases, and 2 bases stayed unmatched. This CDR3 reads CASSLRGGNEQFF. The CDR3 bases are TGTGCCAGCAGCTTGCGCGGGGGGAATGAGCAGTTCTTC.

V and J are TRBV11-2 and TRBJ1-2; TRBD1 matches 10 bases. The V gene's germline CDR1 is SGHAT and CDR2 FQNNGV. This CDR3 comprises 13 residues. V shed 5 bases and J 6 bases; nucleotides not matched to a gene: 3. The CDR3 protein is CASSGTGAHGYTF. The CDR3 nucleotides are TGTGCCAGCAGCGGGACAGGGGCTCATGGCTACACCTTC. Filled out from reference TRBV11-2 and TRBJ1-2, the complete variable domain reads EAGVAQSPRYKIIEKRQSVAFWCNPISGHATLYWYQQILGQGPKLLIQFQNNGVVDDSQLPKDRFSAERLKGVDSTLKIQPAKLEDSAVYLCASSGTGAHGYTFGSGTRLTVV.

The CDR3 here is CASSDDVPRGNTEAFF. As DNA, the CDR3 is TGTGCCAGCAGTGATGACGTGCCTCGGGGGAACACTGAAGCTTTCTTT. The V call is TRBV2, the J call TRBJ1-1; no reliable D call. Between the trimmed V and J ends, which lost 3 bases and 1 base, there was a span of 15 bases. Germline assignment: CDR1 SNHLY and CDR2 FYNNEI. The CDR3 sequence is 16 residues long.

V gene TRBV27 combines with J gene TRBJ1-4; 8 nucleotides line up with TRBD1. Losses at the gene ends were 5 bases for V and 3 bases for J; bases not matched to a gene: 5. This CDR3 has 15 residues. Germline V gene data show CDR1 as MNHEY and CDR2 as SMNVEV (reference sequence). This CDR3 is CASSLGDRPNEKLFF. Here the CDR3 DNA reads TGTGCCAGCAGTCTCGGGGACAGGCCTAATGAAAAACTGTTTTTT.

The CDR3 bases are TGTGCCAGCACTCAGCGCCCCGAGACAGGGCTCGACTATGGCTACACCTTC. Translating it yields CASTQRPETGLDYGYTF. The gene calls are TRBV27 and TRBJ1-2, with TRBD1 matching over 7 bases. V lost 7 bases, J lost 3 bases, and 17 bases stayed unmatched. Germline values: CDR1 MNHEY, CDR2 SMNVEV (reference sequence). The CDR3 consists of 17 residues.

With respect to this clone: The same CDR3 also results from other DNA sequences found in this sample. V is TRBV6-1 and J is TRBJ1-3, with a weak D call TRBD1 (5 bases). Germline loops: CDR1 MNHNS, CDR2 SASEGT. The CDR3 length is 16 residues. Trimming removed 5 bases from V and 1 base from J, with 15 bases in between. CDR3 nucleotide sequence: TGTGCCAGCAGTCAAGAGACAGTCGAATCTGGAAACACCATATATTTT. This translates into CASSQETVESGNTIYF.

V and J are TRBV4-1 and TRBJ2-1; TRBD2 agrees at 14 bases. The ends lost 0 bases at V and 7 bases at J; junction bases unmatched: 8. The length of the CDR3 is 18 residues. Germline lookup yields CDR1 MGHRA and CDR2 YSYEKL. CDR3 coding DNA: TGCGCCAGCAGCCAAGATTTGGGACTAGCGGGAGATCCGAATGAGCAGTTCTTC. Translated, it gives CASSQDLGLAGDPNEQFF.

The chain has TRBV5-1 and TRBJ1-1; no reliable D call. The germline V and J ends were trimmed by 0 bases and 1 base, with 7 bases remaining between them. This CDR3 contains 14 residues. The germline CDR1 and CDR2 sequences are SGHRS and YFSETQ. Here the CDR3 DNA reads TGCGCCAGCAGCTTGGACAGACAGAACACTGAAGCTTTCTTT. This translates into CASSLDRQNTEAFF.

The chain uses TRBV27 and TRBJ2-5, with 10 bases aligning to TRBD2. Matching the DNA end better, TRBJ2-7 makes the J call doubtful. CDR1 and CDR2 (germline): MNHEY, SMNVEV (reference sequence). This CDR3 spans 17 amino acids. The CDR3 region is CASSSTFGLADAYEQYF. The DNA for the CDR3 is TGTGCCAGCAGTTCTACCTTCGGACTAGCGGACGCCTACGAGCAGTACTTC.

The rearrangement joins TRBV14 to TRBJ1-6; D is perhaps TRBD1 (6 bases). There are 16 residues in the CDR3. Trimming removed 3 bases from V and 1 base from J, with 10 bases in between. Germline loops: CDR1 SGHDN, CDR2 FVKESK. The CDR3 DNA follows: TGTGCCAGCAGCCACCGCAGGGGTTCCTATAATTCACCCCTCCACTTT. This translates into CASSHRRGSYNSPLHF.

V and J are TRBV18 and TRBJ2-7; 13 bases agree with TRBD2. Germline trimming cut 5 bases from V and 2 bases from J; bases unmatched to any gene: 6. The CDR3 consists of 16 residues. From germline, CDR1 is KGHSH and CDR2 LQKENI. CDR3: CASSEGTSGTPYEQYF. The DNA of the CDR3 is TGTGCCAGCTCAGAAGGGACTAGCGGGACCCCCTACGAGCAGTACTTC.

CDR3 bases: TGTGCCAGTACTGGAATTTGGGAGGGGGTGACTAATGAAAAACTGTTTTTT. Translating gives CASTGIWEGVTNEKLFF. This rearrangement joins TRBV19 to TRBJ1-4, with a weak D call TRBD1 (6 bases). Looked up from germline, CDR1 is LNHDA and CDR2 is SQIVND (reference sequence). Trimming pared 7 bases from V and 2 bases from J, leaving 20 bases between. The CDR3 is 17 amino acids.

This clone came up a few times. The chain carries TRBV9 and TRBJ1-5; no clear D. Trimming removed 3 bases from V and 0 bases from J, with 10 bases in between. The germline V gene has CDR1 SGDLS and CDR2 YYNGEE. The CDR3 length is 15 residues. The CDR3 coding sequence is TGTGCCAGCAGCGGATCTCCCTATAGCAATCAGCCCCAGCATTTT. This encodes CASSGSPYSNQPQHF.

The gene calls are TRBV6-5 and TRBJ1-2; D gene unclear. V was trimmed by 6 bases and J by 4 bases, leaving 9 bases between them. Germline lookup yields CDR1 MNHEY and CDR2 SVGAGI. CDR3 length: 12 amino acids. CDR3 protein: CASRSPLYGYTF. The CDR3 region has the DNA TGTGCCAGCAGGTCCCCCCTCTATGGCTACACCTTC.